The rows below give T cell receptor beta chains drawn from one sample of a study of cytomegalovirus exposure and HLA in healthy donors. Using immunoSEQ multiplex PCR, the repertoire was profiled, and TCRdb retains in-frame clones only, with some absent. The sample shows roughly 69,000 clones, about three quarters of them seen only once. Sequenced material: PBMCs. Receptor source: a man in his late teens or twenties in good health and CMV-seronegative. Each CDR3 is given with its conserved first and last residue. The D gene is left open where the match is weak. The size field is filled for only some rows; it gives once, few, many or a size class.

V gene	J gene	clone size	D gene	CDR3 DNA	CDR3 protein
TRBV9	TRBJ1-1	NA	NA	TGTGCCAGCAGCATAGGGGGGGGCACTGAAGCTTTCTTT	CASSIGGGTEAFF
TRBV7-8	TRBJ1-3	NA	NA	TGTGCCAGCAGCTTAGACAGGTTCACTGGAAACACCATATATTTT	CASSLDRFTGNTIYF
TRBV6-1	TRBJ2-5	NA	NA	TGTGCCAGCAGTTTGACGGAGACCCAGTACTTC	CASSLTETQYF
TRBV15	TRBJ2-1	NA	TRBD2	TGTGCCACCAGCAGGGGAGCGGGAGCGAGCTCCTACAATGAGCAGTTCTTC	CATSRGAGASSYNEQFF
TRBV5-1	TRBJ2-3	NA	TRBD1	TGCGCCAGCAGCCTCGTGGGACAGGGATTCACAGATACGCAGTATTTT	CASSLVGQGFTDTQYF
TRBV11-2	TRBJ2-5	NA	TRBD1	TGTGCCAGCAGCTCGCAGGGACAGGGGAGTCGAGAGACCCAGTACTTC	CASSSQGQGSRETQYF
TRBV18	TRBJ1-5	NA	NA	TGTGCCAGCTCACCATCGGGGGAGAGCAATCAGCCCCAGCATTTT	CASSPSGESNQPQHF
TRBV6-1	TRBJ1-1	NA	TRBD1	TGTGCCAGCAGGCAAGTACAGGGGAATGGCCTTGAAGCTTTCTTT	CASRQVQGNGLEAFF
TRBV7-2	TRBJ1-3	NA	TRBD1	TGTGCCAGCAGCTTCCAAGGGGGCAGCTTGGGTGGAAACACCATATATTTT	CASSFQGGSLGGNTIYF
TRBV28	TRBJ1-6	few	TRBD1	TGTGCCAGCAGTCCTAGGACAGGGGGCTCACCCCTCCACTTT	CASSPRTGGSPLHF
TRBV28	TRBJ1-5	NA	TRBD1	TGTGCCAGCAGTGGGACAGGCCTCAATCAGCCCCAGCATTTT	CASSGTGLNQPQHF
TRBV2	TRBJ2-2	once	TRBD2	TGTGCCAGCAGCGCGATGGAACTAGCGGGGGGGCCTTCGGGCACCGGGGAGCTGTTTTTT	CASSAMELAGGPSGTGELFF
TRBV11-2	TRBJ1-5	NA	NA	TGTGCCAGCAGCTTAGATACCCAGAACCAAGACAATAGCAATCAGCCCCAGCATTTT	CASSLDTQNQDNSNQPQHF
TRBV30	TRBJ2-2	few	TRBD1	TGTGCCAGCCTACAGGGGGGCGCCGGGGAGCTGTTTTTT	CASLQGGAGELFF
TRBV13	TRBJ2-3	NA	TRBD2	TGTGCCAGCAGCTTTGTAGCGGGGGGAGGGTCAGATACGCAGTATTTT	CASSFVAGGGSDTQYF
TRBV4-1	TRBJ2-1	NA	TRBD2	TGCGCCAGCAGCCACCTAGCGGGGGGCGGTAAATACAATGAGCAGTTCTTC	CASSHLAGGGKYNEQFF
TRBV2	TRBJ2-5	NA	TRBD2	TGTGCCAGCGAATTGGCGGGCGGGGGGGTGCAAGAGACCCAGTACTTC	CASELAGGGVQETQYF
TRBV19	TRBJ1-4	NA	TRBD1	TGTGCCAGTGGCCAGGGGGCGGCTAATGAAAAACTGTTTTTT	CASGQGAANEKLFF
TRBV5-1	TRBJ2-2	NA	TRBD1	TGCGCCAGCAGCTTGCACCCGGGACAGGGAACCGGGGAGCTGTTTTTT	CASSLHPGQGTGELFF
TRBV10-3	TRBJ2-1	NA	NA	TGTGCCATCAGTGGCTCCAGGGGCAATGAGCAGTTCTTC	CAISGSRGNEQFF
TRBV5-1	TRBJ2-3	NA	NA	TGCGCCAGCAGCTTGACGGGGGGCTGGGGAGATACGCAGTATTTT	CASSLTGGWGDTQYF
TRBV30	TRBJ2-5	NA	NA	TGTGCCTCTCAGGTGGGTCCCCAAGAGACCCAGTACTTC	CASQVGPQETQYF
TRBV10-3	TRBJ1-1	once	TRBD1	TGTGCCATCAGTGAGTTCGGGACAGGGGGCGCAGACACTGAAGCTTTCTTT	CAISEFGTGGADTEAFF
TRBV7-9	TRBJ1-5	few	NA	TGTGCCAGCAGCCTGGGGGGTATGTATCAGCCCCAGCATTTT	CASSLGGMYQPQHF
TRBV13	TRBJ2-3	NA	TRBD2	TGTGCCAGCAGCTTAGACGTGGCTCGGGGGGGCACAGATACGCAGTATTTT	CASSLDVARGGTDTQYF
TRBV5-1	TRBJ1-1	NA	NA	TGCGCCAGCAGCTTTAGGCAGGGCATTGGCACTGAAGCTTTCTTT	CASSFRQGIGTEAFF
TRBV18	TRBJ2-5	NA	NA	TGTGCCAGCTCACCATCGGAGACCCAGTACTTC	CASSPSETQYF
TRBV7-9	TRBJ1-1	NA	NA	TGTGCCAGCAGCTCGAGAGGGCTGAACACTGAAGCTTTCTTT	CASSSRGLNTEAFF
TRBV6-4	TRBJ2-1	NA	NA	TGTGCCAGCAGTGCTAGGACTTACAATGAGCAGTTCTTC	CASSARTYNEQFF
TRBV5-4	TRBJ1-2	NA	NA	TGTGCCAGCAGCTTGTTGGGTGGGGGCGTGAACTATGGCTACACCTTC	CASSLLGGGVNYGYTF
TRBV7-2	TRBJ1-3	NA	TRBD1	TGTGCCAGCAGCCGGACAGGGGCTGGAAACACCATATATTTT	CASSRTGAGNTIYF
TRBV7-9	TRBJ1-1	NA	TRBD1	TGTGCCAGCAGCGAACAGGGGGGTGGCTCTGAAGCTTTCTTT	CASSEQGGGSEAFF
TRBV7-7	TRBJ2-3	NA	NA	TGTGCCGTTAGGGGGACAAGAACAGATACGCAGTATTTT	CAVRGTRTDTQYF